This T cell receptor (beta chain) emerged from a study of cytomegalovirus exposure and HLA in healthy donors. Study-wide results and caveats: Some public TCRs appeared in many individuals, while most sequences were rare.

The CDR3 loop spans 15 amino acids. Germline V gene lookup returns CDR1 MNHEY and CDR2 SVGAGI. V shed 2 bases and J 5 bases; nucleotides not matched to a gene: 4. Details on this clone: No antigen is known for it.

While the first cohort had several hundred subjects, the donors belonged to the separate validation cohort of about 120 subjects. Method: immunoSEQ multiplex PCR; TCRdb's copy keeps in-frame clones and lacks some. The sample contains about 160,000 clones, around 81% of which appear only once. The sequence was collected from a man under 40 in good health and CMV-seropositive. The chain links TRBV6-5 to TRBJ2-7; the match to TRBD2 covers 12 bases. Source material: PBMCs. In nucleotides, the CDR3 is TGTGCCAGCAGTTACCTAGCGGGGGGGGTCGACGAGCAGTACTTC. Translated: CASSYLAGGVDEQYF.